Listed here are 4 T cell receptor beta chains from one sample, sequenced in a study of cytotoxic CD8 clonotypes in ibrutinib-treated CLL. The data were produced by immunoSEQ multiplex PCR, yet TCRdb's version contains in-frame clones alone and is incomplete. The sample has around 77,000 clones; more than 75% are singletons. This sample comprised PBMCs, obtained at disease progression, from a patient treated with ibrutinib. Receptors originate from a human donor with chronic lymphocytic leukemia.

The genes are TRBV27 and TRBJ2-7, with unresolved D. Trimming cost V 4 bases and J 4 bases, with 5 bases left between them. The CDR3 runs to 11 residues. Germline CDR1 and CDR2: MNHEY and SMNVEV (reference sequence). CDR3 loop: CASSSSYEQYF. The CDR3 DNA reads TGTGCCAGCAGTTCATCGTACGAGCAGTACTTC.

This sequence joins TRBV5-1 and TRBJ2-2; no definite D call. CDR3 length equals 13 residues. Looked up from germline, CDR1 is SGHRS and CDR2 is YFSETQ. Trimming took 4 bases from V and 8 from J, leaving 12 bases between them. The CDR3 spells CASSHDASGELFF. The CDR3 bases are TGCGCCAGCAGCCACGACGCGTCAGGGGAGCTGTTTTTT.

The gene calls are TRBV10-1 and TRBJ2-5; D remains unclear. With 0 bases removed from V and 3 bases from J, the gap between germline ends came to 8 bases. Germline CDR1 and CDR2: WNHNN and SYGVQD (reference sequence). CDR3 length equals 14 residues. This CDR3 reads CASSESGRKETQYF. CDR3 nucleotides: TGCGCCAGCAGTGAGTCTGGGCGGAAAGAGACCCAGTACTTC.

This rearrangement joins TRBV20-1 to TRBJ2-7, with D possibly TRBD2 on 6 matching bases. This CDR3 has 10 amino acids. From germline, CDR1 is DFQATT and CDR2 SNEGSKA (reference sequence). The V end was cut by 6 bases, the J end by 6 bases, with 9 bases between. Here the CDR3 DNA reads TGCAGTGCAGTCGGGAGCGAGCAGTACTTC. This sequence encodes CSAVGSEQYF.